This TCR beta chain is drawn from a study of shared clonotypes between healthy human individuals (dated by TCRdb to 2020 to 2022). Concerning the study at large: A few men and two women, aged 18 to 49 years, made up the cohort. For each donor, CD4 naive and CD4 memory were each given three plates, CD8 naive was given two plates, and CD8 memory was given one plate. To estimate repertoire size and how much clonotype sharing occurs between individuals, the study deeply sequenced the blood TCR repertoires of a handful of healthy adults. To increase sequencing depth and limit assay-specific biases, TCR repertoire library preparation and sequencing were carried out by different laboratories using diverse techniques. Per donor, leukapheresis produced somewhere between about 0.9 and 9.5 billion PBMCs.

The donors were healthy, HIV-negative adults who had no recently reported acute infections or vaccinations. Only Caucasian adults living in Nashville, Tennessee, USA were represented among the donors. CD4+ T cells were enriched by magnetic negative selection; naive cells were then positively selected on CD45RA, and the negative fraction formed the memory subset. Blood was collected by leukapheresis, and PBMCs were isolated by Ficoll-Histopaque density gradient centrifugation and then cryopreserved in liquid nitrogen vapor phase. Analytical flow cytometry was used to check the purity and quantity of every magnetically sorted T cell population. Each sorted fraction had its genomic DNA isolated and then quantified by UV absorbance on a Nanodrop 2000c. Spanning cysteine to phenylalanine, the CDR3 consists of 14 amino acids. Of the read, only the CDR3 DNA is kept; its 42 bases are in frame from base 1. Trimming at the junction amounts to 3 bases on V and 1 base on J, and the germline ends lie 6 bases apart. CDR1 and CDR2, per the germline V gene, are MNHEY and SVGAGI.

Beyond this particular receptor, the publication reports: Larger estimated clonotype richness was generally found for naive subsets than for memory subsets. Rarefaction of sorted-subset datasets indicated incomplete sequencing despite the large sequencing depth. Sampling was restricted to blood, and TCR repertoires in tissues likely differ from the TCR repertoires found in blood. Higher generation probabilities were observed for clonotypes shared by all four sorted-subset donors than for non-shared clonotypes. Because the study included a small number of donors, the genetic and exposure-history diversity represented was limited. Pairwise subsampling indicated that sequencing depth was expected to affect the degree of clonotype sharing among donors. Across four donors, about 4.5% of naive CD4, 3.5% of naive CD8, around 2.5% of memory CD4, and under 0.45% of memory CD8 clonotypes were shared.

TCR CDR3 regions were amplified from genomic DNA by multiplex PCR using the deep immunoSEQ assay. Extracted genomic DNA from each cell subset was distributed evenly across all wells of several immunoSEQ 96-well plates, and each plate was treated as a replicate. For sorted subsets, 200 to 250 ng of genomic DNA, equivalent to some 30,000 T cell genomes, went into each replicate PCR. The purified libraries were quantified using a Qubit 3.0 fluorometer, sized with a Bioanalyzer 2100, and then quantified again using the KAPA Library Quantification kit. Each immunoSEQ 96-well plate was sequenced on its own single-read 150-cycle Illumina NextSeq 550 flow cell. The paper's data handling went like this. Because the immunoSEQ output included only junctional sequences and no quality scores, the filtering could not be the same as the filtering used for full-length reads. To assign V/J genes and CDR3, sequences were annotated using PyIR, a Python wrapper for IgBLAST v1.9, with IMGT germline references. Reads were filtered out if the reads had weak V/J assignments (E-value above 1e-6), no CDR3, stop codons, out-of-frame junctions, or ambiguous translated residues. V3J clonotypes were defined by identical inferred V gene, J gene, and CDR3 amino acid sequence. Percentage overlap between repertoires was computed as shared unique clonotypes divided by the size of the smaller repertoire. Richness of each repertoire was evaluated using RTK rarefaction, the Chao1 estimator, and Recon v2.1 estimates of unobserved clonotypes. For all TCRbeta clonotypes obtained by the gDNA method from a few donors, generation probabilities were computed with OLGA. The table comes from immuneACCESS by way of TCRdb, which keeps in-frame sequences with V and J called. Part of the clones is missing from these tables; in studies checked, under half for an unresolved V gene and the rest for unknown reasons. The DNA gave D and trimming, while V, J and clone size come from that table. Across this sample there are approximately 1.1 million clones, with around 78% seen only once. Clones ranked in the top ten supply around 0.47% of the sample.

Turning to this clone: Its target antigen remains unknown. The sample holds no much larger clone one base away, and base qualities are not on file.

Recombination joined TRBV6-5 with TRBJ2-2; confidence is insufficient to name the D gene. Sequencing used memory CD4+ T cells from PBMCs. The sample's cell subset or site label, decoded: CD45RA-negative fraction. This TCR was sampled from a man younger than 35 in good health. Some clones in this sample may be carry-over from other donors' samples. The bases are TGTGCCAGCAGTTATTGGAGGAACACCGGGGAGCTGTTTTTT. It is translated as CASSYWRNTGELFF.